The 8 T cell receptor beta chains in this list originate from one sample, sequenced in a study of vaccination and CD4 T cells after COVID-19. Sequencing of cultured CD4+ T cell DNA used the Oncomine TCR Beta short-read assay. TCRdb re-analysed the PCR reads in MiXCR, keeping a single row per CDR3 protein. The table has about 9,600 distinct CDR3 sequences, about 30% seen once. Sample treatment: roughly 11-day PBMC culture with coronavirus spike peptide pools or control peptides (ViraFEST assay). Antigens for these TCRs are unknown. The source was CD4+ T cells from blood, cultured in vitro, collected after SARS-CoV-2 vaccination. The receptor source for this set is a human donor who had recovered from COVID-19.

The chain employs TRBV7-2 and TRBJ2-1; D is ambiguous. The CDR3 runs 14 residues. CDR1 SGHTA and CDR2 FQGNSA come from the germline V gene. Trimming removed 1 base at V and 8 bases at J, with 12 bases between. CDR3: CASSLVPNLDEQFF. The CDR3 nucleotides are TGTGCCAGCAGCTTAGTTCCTAACCTCGATGAGCAGTTCTTC.

The chain combines TRBV18 with TRBJ2-7, with D possibly matching TRBD2 (6 bases). The CDR3 runs to 16 residues. Germline-derived CDR1 and CDR2 are KGHSH and LQKENI. V lost 4 bases, J lost 0 bases, and 16 bases lay in between. This chain's CDR3 is CASSLGTSSDSYEQYF. CDR3 nucleotide sequence: TGTGCCAGCTCACTTGGGACTTCTTCCGACTCCTACGAGCAGTACTTC.

V is TRBV19 and J is TRBJ2-1, with 10 bases aligning to TRBD2. The CDR3 loop spans 15 amino acids. Germline CDR1 is LNHDA and CDR2 is SQIVND (reference sequence). V lost 7 bases and J lost 4; bases outside the gene matches: 7. The CDR3 DNA sequence: TGTGCCAGTAACCGAGCGGGAGGGGGGTACAATGAGCAGTTCTTC. Protein product: CASNRAGGGYNEQFF.

The table lists this clonotype with a few counts. The rearrangement joins TRBV6-2 or TRBV6-3 to TRBJ1-5; 9 nucleotides line up with TRBD1. CDR1 is MNHEY and CDR2 is SVGEGT in the germline V gene. The CDR3 has 15 residues. V dropped 1 base and J dropped 5; count of bases not matched to a gene: 3. CDR3 sequence reads: CASSYWDRVYQPQHF. The CDR3 DNA reads as TGTGCCAGCAGTTACTGGGACAGGGTTTATCAGCCCCAGCATTTT.

This chain joins TRBV19 and TRBJ2-7; D may match TRBD1 or TRBD2 (5 bases each). CDR3 size: 12 residues. The germline V and J ends were trimmed by 9 bases and 3 bases, with 12 bases remaining between them. Germline V gives CDR1 LNHDA, CDR2 SQIVND (reference sequence). CDR3 sequence: CASSRDLYEQYF. The CDR3 coding sequence is TGTGCCAGCAGCAGGGACCTCTACGAGCAGTACTTC.

The chain couples TRBV6-1 to TRBJ2-7; no clear D gene. This CDR3 spans 12 amino acids. Germline CDR1 and CDR2: MNHNS and SASEGT. V was pared by 3 bases and J by 1 base, with 4 bases between. The chain's CDR3 is CASSEKSYEQYF. The DNA of the CDR3 is TGTGCCAGCAGTGAGAAGTCCTACGAGCAGTACTTC.

J is TRBJ2-3 and V is TRBV6-5; D call uncertain. Germline V lookup: CDR1 MNHEY, CDR2 SVGAGI. CDR3 length: 13 residues. Trimming cost V 2 bases and J 2 bases, with 5 bases left between them. CDR3 in amino acids: CASSYDYTDTQYF. As DNA, the CDR3 is TGTGCCAGCAGTTACGATTACACAGATACGCAGTATTTT.

This sequence joins TRBV20-1 and TRBJ2-7; D is unresolved. V lost 2 bases, J lost 0 bases, and 11 bases lay in between. There are 14 residues in the CDR3. In germline, CDR1 is DFQATT, CDR2 SNEGSKA (reference sequence). The CDR3: CSARRAAFSYEQYF. Written as DNA, the CDR3 is TGCAGTGCTAGAAGAGCCGCTTTCTCCTACGAGCAGTACTTC.